This TCR beta chain was sequenced in a study of blood T cell repertoires in COVID-19. Study-level background: Samples representing acute and convalescent COVID-19 were sourced from the United States, Italy and Spain. Sample material is recorded as cDNA or gDNA derived from T cells, B-cell-depleted T cells, or PBMCs.

This clone is a singleton in its sample. Per the original data handling: Amplification from reference gene primers served as the basis for estimated nucleated cell counts. The assay was immunoSEQ multiplex PCR, and TCRdb's table has in-frame clones only and misses some. For V, J and clone size, that table is used; D and trimming come from the DNA. This table has 300,000 to 450,000 clones, 70% to 90% appearing once. In germline, CDR1 is MNHNS, CDR2 SASEGT. Between the trimmed V and J ends, which lost 3 bases and 4 bases, there was a span of 9 bases. The CDR3 sequence is 14 residues long. Sequenced: peripheral blood. The chain couples TRBV6-1 to TRBJ2-2; D unclear. This TCR was sampled from a human donor in a cohort sampled during active COVID-19. The CDR3 DNA follows: TGTGCCAGCAGTGAGATTAGTGGCACCGGGGAGCTGTTTTTT. Translated: CASSEISGTGELFF.